Listed below are T cell receptor beta chains from one sample, sequenced in a study of blood T cell repertoires in COVID-19. Sequenced by immunoSEQ multiplex PCR; TCRdb stores in-frame clones only, minus some. The data hold over 45,000 clones, with around 83% observed a single time. Sequencing used peripheral blood. These receptors all come from a woman aged 60-70 years with acute or convalescent COVID-19. Each CDR3 is given with its conserved first and last residue. Fields, in order: CDR3 DNA, CDR3 protein, D gene, J gene, V gene, clone size. D genes are given only for firm matches. Size values are once, few and many counts, or a class for expanded clones, and some rows have none.

cdr3_nt: TGTGCCAGCAGCTTAACGACGACTAGCGGGAGTTACAATGAGCAGTTCTTC
cdr3_aa: CASSLTTTSGSYNEQFF
d_call: TRBD2
j_call: TRBJ2-1
v_call: TRBV7-3
clone_size: NA

cdr3_nt: TGTGCCAGCAGCCATGGCACGCAGGGAAAAGCTTTCTTT
cdr3_aa: CASSHGTQGKAFF
d_call: NA
j_call: TRBJ1-1
v_call: TRBV3-1/TRBV3-2
clone_size: NA

cdr3_nt: TGTGCCAGCAGCCCTTCATTAGCGGGGGGCTTGGCAGATACGCAGTATTTT
cdr3_aa: CASSPSLAGGLADTQYF
d_call: TRBD2
j_call: TRBJ2-3
v_call: TRBV3-1/TRBV3-2
clone_size: NA

cdr3_nt: TGTGCCAGCAGCTTATATACTAGCGGCATGACCTCCTACGAGCAGTACTTC
cdr3_aa: CASSLYTSGMTSYEQYF
d_call: TRBD2
j_call: TRBJ2-7
v_call: TRBV7-2
clone_size: NA

cdr3_nt: TGTGCCACCAGCAGGGACATTGGGGGGAAGGGAGGCTACACCTTC
cdr3_aa: CATSRDIGGKGGYTF
d_call: NA
j_call: TRBJ1-2
v_call: TRBV15
clone_size: few

cdr3_nt: TGCGCCAGCAGCGAGGGACTAGCGGGACGGTACGAGCAGTACTTC
cdr3_aa: CASSEGLAGRYEQYF
d_call: TRBD2
j_call: TRBJ2-7
v_call: TRBV5-1
clone_size: NA

cdr3_nt: TGTGCCAGTAGCCACCAAACACAGTATGGGGAGACCCAGTACTTC
cdr3_aa: CASSHQTQYGETQYF
d_call: NA
j_call: TRBJ2-5
v_call: TRBV19
clone_size: NA

cdr3_nt: TGTGCCAGCAGCTTCGGGACAGCCACCTATGGCTACACCTTC
cdr3_aa: CASSFGTATYGYTF
d_call: TRBD1
j_call: TRBJ1-2
v_call: TRBV5-8
clone_size: NA

cdr3_nt: TGTGCCAGCAATTATCAGGAGACAAGCGGGCCCCAGCATTTT
cdr3_aa: CASNYQETSGPQHF
d_call: NA
j_call: TRBJ1-5
v_call: TRBV6-6
clone_size: medium-sized

cdr3_nt: TGTGCCAGCAGCCAAGAGAGGGTTGTTCACTCTGGGGCCAACGTCCTGACTTTC
cdr3_aa: CASSQERVVHSGANVLTF
d_call: NA
j_call: TRBJ2-6
v_call: TRBV3-1/TRBV3-2
clone_size: NA

cdr3_nt: TGTGCCAGCAGCCAAGATCATGGGGGGTACTATGGCTACACCTTC
cdr3_aa: CASSQDHGGYYGYTF
d_call: NA
j_call: TRBJ1-2
v_call: TRBV4-2
clone_size: NA

cdr3_nt: TGCGCCAGCAGCTCCGAAACACATGAAAAACTGTTTTTT
cdr3_aa: CASSSETHEKLFF
d_call: NA
j_call: TRBJ1-4
v_call: TRBV5-1
clone_size: NA

cdr3_nt: TGTGCCAGTAGTATTCGCAGGGCCACTGAAGCTTTCTTT
cdr3_aa: CASSIRRATEAFF
d_call: NA
j_call: TRBJ1-1
v_call: TRBV19
clone_size: NA

cdr3_nt: TGTGCCAGCAGCAAAGGGAACAGTCTAACGCGCCCCTCCCGGAACGAGCAGTACTTC
cdr3_aa: CASSKGNSLTRPSRNEQYF
d_call: NA
j_call: TRBJ2-7
v_call: TRBV21-1
clone_size: NA

cdr3_nt: TGTGCCAGCACTTTGGAGAAAGATACGCAGTATTTT
cdr3_aa: CASTLEKDTQYF
d_call: NA
j_call: TRBJ2-3
v_call: TRBV2
clone_size: NA

cdr3_nt: TGTGCCTGGAAATTCGAGCGTACTGAAGCTTTCTTT
cdr3_aa: CAWKFERTEAFF
d_call: NA
j_call: TRBJ1-1
v_call: TRBV30
clone_size: few

cdr3_nt: TGTGCCAGCAGTGAGAATTGGGGCTATGAAAAACTGTTTTTT
cdr3_aa: CASSENWGYEKLFF
d_call: NA
j_call: TRBJ1-4
v_call: TRBV2
clone_size: NA

cdr3_nt: TGTGCCAGCAGCTTGGCAGGGACAACAACTAATGAAAAACTGTTTTTT
cdr3_aa: CASSLAGTTTNEKLFF
d_call: NA
j_call: TRBJ1-4
v_call: TRBV5-4
clone_size: NA

cdr3_nt: TGCGCCAGCAGCCAGGGGACAGGGGGCAGGGAGACCCAGTACTTC
cdr3_aa: CASSQGTGGRETQYF
d_call: TRBD1
j_call: TRBJ2-5
v_call: TRBV5-1
clone_size: NA

cdr3_nt: TGTGCCAGTAGTATTAGGGGCGAAGAGACCCAGTACTTC
cdr3_aa: CASSIRGEETQYF
d_call: NA
j_call: TRBJ2-5
v_call: TRBV19
clone_size: NA

cdr3_nt: TGTGCCAGCAGCCCCTCTCTCGGGGGGGCCTGGGACTACGAGCAGTACTTC
cdr3_aa: CASSPSLGGAWDYEQYF
d_call: TRBD2
j_call: TRBJ2-7
v_call: TRBV3-1/TRBV3-2
clone_size: NA

cdr3_nt: TGCAGTGCTGTGAGAGATACGCAGTATTTT
cdr3_aa: CSAVRDTQYF
d_call: NA
j_call: TRBJ2-3
v_call: TRBV20-1
clone_size: NA